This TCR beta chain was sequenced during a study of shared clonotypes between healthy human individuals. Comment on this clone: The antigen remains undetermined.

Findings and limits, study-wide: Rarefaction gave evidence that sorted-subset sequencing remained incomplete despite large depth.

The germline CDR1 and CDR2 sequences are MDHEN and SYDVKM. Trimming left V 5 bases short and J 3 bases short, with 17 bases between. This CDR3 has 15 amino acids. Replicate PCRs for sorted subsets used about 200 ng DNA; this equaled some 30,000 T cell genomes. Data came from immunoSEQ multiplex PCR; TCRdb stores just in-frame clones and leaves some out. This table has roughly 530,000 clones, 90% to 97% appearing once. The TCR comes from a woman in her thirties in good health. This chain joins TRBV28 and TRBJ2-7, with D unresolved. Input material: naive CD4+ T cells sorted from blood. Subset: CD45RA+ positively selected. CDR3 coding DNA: TGTGCCAGCAGTGTTTCTACCCCCGCGCGCTACGAGCAGTACTTC. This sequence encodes CASSVSTPARYEQYF.